This T cell receptor (beta chain) was captured by sequencing in a study of immune heterogeneity within non-small cell lung tumors. Overall study context: Histology included 4 squamous cell carcinomas, over 8 non-squamous carcinomas and 1 unspecified tumor.

Genomic DNA extracted from bulk tumor tissue served as template. A total of 550 to 650 ng was used per sample. Several biopsies per primary tumor, spaced far apart, were taken during surgery. The study enrolled patients with untreated, newly diagnosed non-small cell lung cancer who underwent curative surgery. Turning to this clonotype: Antigen unknown. A read error is possible here, since a much larger clone lies one base away.

Study conclusions and caveats: Tumor sites in a patient shared identical dominant CDR3 beta clonotypes and also carried site-unique high-frequency clones.

The CDR3 spans 14 residues. Germline CDR1 and CDR2: SGHTA and FQGTGA. It was a multiplex PCR that amplified TCR beta CDR3, with 32 V and 13 J primers. TCRdb processed the multiplex PCR reads anew with MiXCR; each CDR3 protein has one entry. The sample includes 5,600 or so distinct CDR3 sequences, less than 20% seen only once; the top ten take about 4%. The sequenced material came from lung tumor tissue. V gene TRBV7-3 combines with J gene TRBJ2-1, with 8 positions matching TRBD2. The origin of this receptor is a man in his forties or fifties with non-small cell lung cancer. The CDR3 here is CANSPRGLANEQFF. CDR3 bases: TGTGCCAACAGCCCCCGCGGACTAGCCAATGAGCAGTTCTTC.